This TCR beta chain was documented in a study of blood T cell repertoires in COVID-19 (dated by TCRdb to 2018 to 2021). Background on the whole study: The collaborator samples originated in the United States, Italy and Spain and spanned the acute and convalescent phases of COVID-19. The material from the prospective study consisted of cDNA or gDNA derived from T cells, B-cell-depleted T cells, or PBMCs. Deeply sampled blood TCRbeta repertoires from subjects exposed to, actively infected with, or recovered from COVID-19 were included in the dataset. A freely available public database, intended as a resource for researchers studying the immune response to SARS-CoV-2, is where the repertoires were released. The samples were drawn from the first 160 participants of the ongoing ImmuneRACE study and from under 1,500 subjects provided by 6 global collaborators. The sample metadata nearly always contained a de-identified subject ID, COVID-19 status, age in years and sex. HLA class I and class II types, where available, came from metadata supplied by the sample provider rather than from assay-based typing. On the study overall, not on this receptor specifically: How much clinical and demographic metadata was included differed by source and by participant, and the metadata was provided uncurated.

About this clone itself: The specificity of this receptor is unknown. No clone much larger than this one lies a single base away; base qualities are absent.

The CDR3 covers 16 residues, taking in both the cysteine and the phenylalanine. This entry keeps only the CDR3 DNA: 48 bases, framed from base 1. Trimming leaves V shorter by 0 bases and J shorter by 13 bases, with the junction holding 11 bases beyond the gene matches. CDR1 LNHNV and CDR2 YYDKDF were looked up in the germline V gene (reference sequence). Enrolling through a virtual design, the prospective study's participants ranged in age from about 18 to 89 years and lived across about two dozen United States geographic areas. In the prospective study, participants were assigned to cohorts based on the clinical history participants reported in a screening survey and a study questionnaire. A participant counted as exposed if, within 2 weeks of entering the study, that participant had been in contact with someone who had a PCR-confirmed or clinician-diagnosed COVID-19 case. Mobile phlebotomists in the prospective study collected whole blood, serum and a nasopharyngeal or oropharyngeal swab from every participant. Additional blood draws and questionnaires over a roughly two-month period could optionally be provided by prospective study participants. Prospective study blood samples were shipped either frozen or at room temperature before DNA extraction.

TCRbeta CDR3 regions were amplified from genomic DNA using the immunoSEQ Assay, a bias-controlled multiplex PCR. The authors' pipeline ran thus. The number of nucleated cells in each sample was estimated by amplification of reference gene primers within the assay. To quantify the absolute abundance of each unique TCRbeta CDR3 rearrangement, sequence reads were collapsed and filtered. For each sample, productive Simpson clonality was calculated as the square root of Simpson's diversity index across productive rearrangements. TCRdb limited this immuneACCESS table to in-frame rearrangements with V and J called. A share of clones is missing; checked studies link under half to unresolved V genes, and the rest is unexplained. That table gives V, J and clone size, and the DNA gave D and trimming. This sample gives about 210,000 clones in total; 75% to 90% of them show up just once. The ten largest clones capture approximately 4.8% of the sample.

The rearrangement joined TRBV15 to TRBJ2-3, and TRBD2 aligns with 12 junction nucleotides. This sequence was found in a woman in her 30s who had been exposed to COVID-19. What was sequenced was PBMCs or T cells enriched from blood (not recorded which). Here the CDR3 is given as CATSRDGGLAGGPKYF. The bases are TGTGCCACCAGCAGAGATGGAGGTCTAGCGGGGGGGCCTAAGTATTTT.